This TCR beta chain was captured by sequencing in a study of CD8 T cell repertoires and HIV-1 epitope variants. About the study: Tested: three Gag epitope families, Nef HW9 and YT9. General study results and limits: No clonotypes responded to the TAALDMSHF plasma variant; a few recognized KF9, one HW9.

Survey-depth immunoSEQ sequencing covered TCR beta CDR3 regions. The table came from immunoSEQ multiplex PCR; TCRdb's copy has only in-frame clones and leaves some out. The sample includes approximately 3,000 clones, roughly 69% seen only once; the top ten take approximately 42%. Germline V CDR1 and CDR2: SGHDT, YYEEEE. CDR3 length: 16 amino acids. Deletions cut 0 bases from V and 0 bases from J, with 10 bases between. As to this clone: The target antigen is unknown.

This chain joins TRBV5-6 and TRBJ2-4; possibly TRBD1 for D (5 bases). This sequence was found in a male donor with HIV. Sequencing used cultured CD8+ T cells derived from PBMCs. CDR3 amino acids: CASSLAQGRAKNIQYF. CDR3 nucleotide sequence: TGTGCCAGCAGCTTGGCTCAGGGTAGAGCCAAAAACATTCAGTACTTC.